This TCR beta chain was identified during a study of blood T cell repertoires in COVID-19. The V gene end was trimmed by 4 bases and the J gene end by 10 bases; junction bases not matched to a gene: 7. Germline lookup yields CDR1 LGHNT and CDR2 FRNRAP. The CDR3 loop spans 13 amino acids. Participants were placed into cohorts based on the clinical history they reported. Here immunoSEQ multiplex PCR was the method, and the copy in TCRdb shows in-frame clones only, minus some. The sample contains over 150,000 clones, roughly 84% of which appear only once. The sequencing input was PBMCs or T cells enriched from blood (not recorded which). The rearrangement joins TRBV12-5 to TRBJ2-1; 7 bases fit TRBD1. The clonotype comes from a woman aged 30 to 39 who had recovered from COVID-19. CDR3 DNA: TGTGCTAGTGGTTCGACGACAGGGAACGAGCAGTTCTTC. Its protein product is CASGSTTGNEQFF.